This T cell receptor beta chain is from a study of shared clonotypes between healthy human individuals. On this clone: This likely came from a read error, as a far larger clone is one base away.

Profiled with immunoSEQ multiplex PCR; TCRdb holds only in-frame clones, not every one. The profile shows approximately 500,000 clones, roughly 80% of them singletons. Germline values: CDR1 MGHDK, CDR2 SYGVNS. The CDR3 sequence is 15 residues long. The chain uses TRBV25-1 and TRBJ1-1; the D gene is possibly TRBD1 (6 bases). This TCR came from a woman aged 40 to 50 in good health. Some clones in this sample may be carry-over from other donors' samples. The sample taken for sequencing was PBMCs. This CDR3 reads CASRPRGGTNAEAFF. The CDR3 region has the DNA TGTGCCAGCAGGCCAAGAGGGGGGACGAACGCTGAAGCTTTCTTT. The whole variable domain, remainder taken from reference TRBV25-1 and TRBJ1-1, is EADIYQTPRYLVIGTGKKITLECSQTMGHDKMYWYQQDPGMELHLIHYSYGVNSTEKGDLSSESTVSRIRTEHFPLTLESARPSHTSQYLCASRPRGGTNAEAFFGQGTRLTVV.